This T cell receptor (beta chain) was found in a study of coeliac disease. At the level of the study: Without high-resolution HLA typing, biased TRBV7-2 usage was queried. Study findings and constraints: Largely private TRB repertoires meant most sequences were sample-unique. In active celiac disease, intraepithelial and lamina propria TRB and TRG repertoires were less clonal than controls.

Each fraction contributed one roughly 450,000-cell aliquot for sequencing. The table came from immunoSEQ multiplex PCR; TCRdb's copy has only in-frame clones and leaves some out. The table shows 3,500 to 5,500 clones, with approximately 60% occurring only once. Deletions cut 5 bases from V and 4 bases from J, with 15 bases between. CDR3 length equals 15 residues. Germline-derived CDR1 and CDR2 are SEHNR and FQNEAQ (reference sequence). Comments on this clone: Antigen: not known.

Input material: intraepithelial lymphocytes from the gut. This clonotype was sampled from a man between 65 and 80 years old with active celiac disease. This chain uses TRBV7-9 with TRBJ2-1; the D gene is possibly TRBD1 (6 bases). CDR3 in DNA: TGTGCCAGCAGCACGGACAGCCTGGGGTACAATGAGCAGTTCTTC. Protein: CASSTDSLGYNEQFF. The whole variable domain, filled in from reference TRBV7-9 and TRBJ2-1, reads DTGVSQNPRHKITKRGQNVTFRCDPISEHNRLYWYRQTLGQGPEFLTYFQNEAQLEKSRLLSDRFSAERPKGSFSTLEIQRTEQGDSAMYLCASSTDSLGYNEQFFGPGTRLTVL.